A selection of T cell receptor beta chains follows, all from one sample in a study of cytomegalovirus exposure and HLA in healthy donors. Profiling relied on immunoSEQ multiplex PCR, and the TCRdb table lists in-frame clones only, not all of them. The sample carries about 150,000 clones, roughly 78% recorded once. The specimen sequenced was PBMCs. The receptors shown here come from a man aged 50 to 60 in good health and CMV-seropositive. Both conserved end residues are part of each CDR3. D genes are given only for firm matches. Rows give clone size only sometimes, using once, few, many, or a class for an expanded clone.

>few|TRBJ2-7|TRBD2|TRBV2
TGTGCCAGCAGGTTGGGACTAGCGGATTTGATATCCTACGAGCAGTACTTC
CASRLGLADLISYEQYF
>few|TRBJ1-6|.|TRBV19
TGTGCCAGTAGTACAGGACCGGGATTGCCCCTCCACTTT
CASSTGPGLPLHF
>.|TRBJ2-1|TRBD2|TRBV5-4
TGTGCCAGCAGCCCCCCCCTAGCGGGACTGGGGTATGAGCAGTTCTTC
CASSPPLAGLGYEQFF
>once|TRBJ2-5|.|TRBV7-2
TGTGCCAGCAGCTTAGGCGGGATGGTTGGGTCTGGGGAGACCCAGTACTTC
CASSLGGMVGSGETQYF
>.|TRBJ2-3|TRBD2|TRBV9
TGTGCCAGCAGCGCCTACCCCTTGACTAGCAGGGATACGCAGTATTTT
CASSAYPLTSRDTQYF
>.|TRBJ2-7|.|TRBV10-1
TGCGCCAGCAGTGAGTCTACAGCCCCCTACGAGCAGTACTTC
CASSESTAPYEQYF
>.|TRBJ1-5|.|TRBV4-1
TGCGCCAGCAGCCAAGGGGCCGTCAGGGAGCCCCAGCATTTT
CASSQGAVREPQHF
>.|TRBJ2-7|.|TRBV6-1
TGTGCCAGCAGTGAAGCGGTCAGGGCGTACGAGCAGTACTTC
CASSEAVRAYEQYF
>.|TRBJ1-1|TRBD1|TRBV4-1
TGCGCCAGCAGCCGTGGCGCACGACAGGGGAGAAGGGCTGAAGCTTTCTTT
CASSRGARQGRRAEAFF
>.|TRBJ2-7|.|TRBV2
TGTGCCAGCAGCCTCGAAGGGGGCGAGCAGTACTTC
CASSLEGGEQYF
>.|TRBJ2-1|.|TRBV4-2
TGTGCCAGCAGCCAGGGTTGGACTGACTCCTACAATGAGCAGTTCTTC
CASSQGWTDSYNEQFF
>.|TRBJ2-1|.|TRBV5-1
TGCGCCAGCAGCTTGTCGGGACTCGAGTTCTCCTACAATGAGCAGTTCTTC
CASSLSGLEFSYNEQFF
>.|TRBJ1-1|TRBD1|TRBV18
TGTGCCAGCTCACCACTGGAGGACAGGGCCGGCACTGAAGCTTTCTTT
CASSPLEDRAGTEAFF
>few|TRBJ1-1|.|TRBV2
TGTGCCAGCAGTGAACTCGAGGACACTGAAGCTTTCTTT
CASSELEDTEAFF
>.|TRBJ2-7|TRBD1|TRBV5-1
TGCGCCAGCAGCTTGCGACAGGGGGGTTACGAGCAGTACTTC
CASSLRQGGYEQYF
>once|TRBJ2-7|TRBD1|TRBV6-1
TGTGCCAGCAGTTCCATAGGGGGCGCGTCCTACGAGCAGTACTTC
CASSSIGGASYEQYF
>.|TRBJ2-4|TRBD2|TRBV5-4
TGTGCCAGCAGCCCAGGGAGGGTTCTAGCCAAAAACATTCAGTACTTC
CASSPGRVLAKNIQYF
>.|TRBJ1-1|.|TRBV19
TGTGCCAGTAGTATAGATCTACAGGGGAACACTGAAGCTTTCTTT
CASSIDLQGNTEAFF
>once|TRBJ2-7|TRBD2|TRBV9
TGTGCCAGCAGCGTAGTGGGTAGCGGGAGTTCCTACGAGCAGTACTTC
CASSVVGSGSSYEQYF
>.|TRBJ2-5|TRBD2|TRBV25-1
TGTGCCAGCAGCGCTAACTTCTTGTCGGGACTAGCGGCGACCCAGTACTTC
CASSANFLSGLAATQYF
>few|TRBJ1-5|.|TRBV30
TGTGCCTGTGATGGGCAGGGCAATCAGCCCCAGCATTTT
CACDGQGNQPQHF
>.|TRBJ1-1|.|TRBV5-1
TGCGCCAGCAGCTTCCAGGGGACGAACACTGAAGCTTTCTTT
CASSFQGTNTEAFF
>.|TRBJ1-5|TRBD1|TRBV27
TGTGCCAGCAGTCCGACGTCCAGGGGGCCCTACAATCAGCCCCAGCATTTT
CASSPTSRGPYNQPQHF
>.|TRBJ1-1|.|TRBV5-1
TGCGCCAGCAGCTCGGGGAAGGACACTGAAGCTTTCTTT
CASSSGKDTEAFF
>.|TRBJ2-3|TRBD2|TRBV7-9
TGTGCCAGCTACCCTGTCACTAGCGGGGAAGCCCCGCAGTATTTT
CASYPVTSGEAPQYF
>.|TRBJ1-2|.|TRBV4-1
TGCGCCAGCAGCCAAGATTTAACCCGGGGGTATGGCTACACCTTC
CASSQDLTRGYGYTF
>.|TRBJ1-2|TRBD1|TRBV4-1
TGCGCCAGCAGCCAAGCCTCTGACAGGGGGTCTTTTGGCTACACCTTC
CASSQASDRGSFGYTF
>.|TRBJ2-5|TRBD1|TRBV28
TGTGCCAGCAGGACAGGGGCGGAAGGGACCCAGTACTTC
CASRTGAEGTQYF
>.|TRBJ2-7|.|TRBV28
TGTGCCAGCAGTCCCTCCTTTTCCGAGCAGTACTTC
CASSPSFSEQYF
>few|TRBJ2-5|.|TRBV7-9
TGTGCCAGCAGCTTAATCGCAGGGCAAGAGACCCAGTACTTC
CASSLIAGQETQYF
>.|TRBJ1-4|.|TRBV29-1
TGCAGCGTTGGGGGCCATAATGAAAAACTGTTTTTT
CSVGGHNEKLFF
>.|TRBJ2-7|TRBD2|TRBV6-5
TGTGCCAGCAGCCCCCTACCTAGCGGGAGTTACGAGCAGTACTTC
CASSPLPSGSYEQYF
>.|TRBJ2-7|.|TRBV29-1
TGCAGCGTTGAAGACAACTACGAGCAGTACTTC
CSVEDNYEQYF
>once|TRBJ1-1|TRBD1|TRBV27
TGTGCCAGCAGTAGCGGGACAGGGATGAACACTGAAGCTTTCTTT
CASSSGTGMNTEAFF
>.|TRBJ1-2|TRBD1|TRBV2
TGTGCCAGCAAATTTGCAGGGGGGTCTGGCTACACCTTC
CASKFAGGSGYTF
>.|TRBJ2-3|.|TRBV5-1
TGCGCCAGCAGCTTGGATGTCCGAAACTCAGATACGCAGTATTTT
CASSLDVRNSDTQYF
>once|TRBJ1-6|.|TRBV13
TGTGCCAGCAGCTTTTGGCAGGGGACCTCACCCCTCCACTTT
CASSFWQGTSPLHF
>.|TRBJ1-1|.|TRBV6-5
TGTGCCAGCAGTTATCACAGTAAGAACACTGAAGCTTTCTTT
CASSYHSKNTEAFF
>.|TRBJ2-1|TRBD2|TRBV18
TGTGCCAGTTGGGGGGGCAATGAGCAGTTCTTC
CASWGGNEQFF
>.|TRBJ1-3|.|TRBV30
TGTGCCTGGAGTGAGCGAAACACCATATATTTT
CAWSERNTIYF
>.|TRBJ2-6|TRBD1|TRBV18
TGTGCCAGCTCACGGGTTGGACAGGGGGCTGGGGCCAACGTCCTGACTTTC
CASSRVGQGAGANVLTF
>.|TRBJ1-4|TRBD1|TRBV27
TGTGCCAGCAGTTTATCACAGGGGGGTTCCGTTGGGGAAAAACTGTTTTTT
CASSLSQGGSVGEKLFF
>.|TRBJ2-3|TRBD1|TRBV11-2
TGTGCCAGCAGCTTAGGCGGGACAGGGACGCAGTATTTT
CASSLGGTGTQYF
>.|TRBJ2-7|.|TRBV27
TGTGCCAGCAGCCTAGGACTAACCTACGAGCAGTACTTC
CASSLGLTYEQYF
>.|TRBJ2-1|.|TRBV7-3
TGTGCCAGCAGCTCCCAGGGCAATGAGCAGTTCTTC
CASSSQGNEQFF
>.|TRBJ2-2|.|TRBV9
TGTGCCAGCAGCCCTCAGGGGTCCGGGGAGCTGTTTTTT
CASSPQGSGELFF
>.|TRBJ1-2|.|TRBV4-1
TGCGCCAGCAGCCAACGCCGGGACACCGACTTTAACTATGGCTACACCTTC
CASSQRRDTDFNYGYTF
>.|TRBJ2-7|TRBD1|TRBV5-5
TGTGCCAGCAGCCGTAAGGGACAGGGGTTCCACGAGCAGTACTTC
CASSRKGQGFHEQYF
>.|TRBJ1-6|.|TRBV10-3
TGTGCCATCAGTGCAGGGTACGATTCACCCCTCCACTTT
CAISAGYDSPLHF
>.|TRBJ2-2|.|TRBV28
TGTGCCAGCAGCCCTCAACTGACAGGAACCTCCGGGGAGCTGTTTTTT
CASSPQLTGTSGELFF
>.|TRBJ2-7|TRBD2|TRBV11-1
TGTGCCAGCAGCGCCGGGGGGACTAGCGGGATCTCGTCCCAGCAGTACTTC
CASSAGGTSGISSQQYF
>few|TRBJ2-7|TRBD1|TRBV10-3
TGTGCCATCAGCTCTTCGGGGACAGGGGATTCTTACGAGCAGTACTTC
CAISSSGTGDSYEQYF
>.|TRBJ2-1|TRBD2|TRBV28
TGTGCCAGCAGACCGAGCCTGGGGGGGGTCTCCTACAATGAGCAGTTCTTC
CASRPSLGGVSYNEQFF
>once|TRBJ1-5|TRBD1|TRBV7-8
TGTGCCAGCAGCTCGACAGGGGCCGCTGCGTATAGCAATCAGCCCCAGCATTTT
CASSSTGAAAYSNQPQHF
>.|TRBJ1-1|TRBD1|TRBV18
TGTGCCAGCTCACCCCAGGGGGCTAATATGAACACTGAAGCTTTCTTT
CASSPQGANMNTEAFF
>.|TRBJ2-7|TRBD2|TRBV4-1
TGCGCCAGCAGCCAAGACCCGACTAGCGGGACCATCTCCTACGAGCAGTACTTC
CASSQDPTSGTISYEQYF